Following are 30 T cell receptor beta chains from one sample sequenced in a study of T cell changes during pregnancy in multiple sclerosis. This table comes from immunoSEQ multiplex PCR, and its TCRdb copy is limited to in-frame clones, with some not included. This table has approximately 30,000 clones, roughly 90% appearing once. The source was CD8+ T cells from peripheral blood mononuclear cells, collected in the second trimester of pregnancy. The source is a female donor with multiple sclerosis, enrolled in a pregnancy study.

On this clone itself: Germline and junction disagree at one end, which may indicate a read error. V gene TRBV2 combines with J gene TRBJ1-1; D gene uncertain. This CDR3 has 9 residues. Germline V CDR1 and CDR2: SNHLY, FYNNEI. DNA for the CDR3: TGTGCCAGCAGTGATAGTTTCGGCTTT. This sequence encodes CASSDSFGF.

This chain links TRBV9 with TRBJ2-3, with D hard to call. Germline V gives CDR1 SGDLS, CDR2 YYNGEE. Trimming shortened V by 2 bases and J by 0 bases, and 7 bases separated the two germline ends. The CDR3 consists of 14 residues. This CDR3 reads CASSVLSSTDTQYF. DNA of the CDR3: TGTGCCAGCAGCGTTCTTTCTAGCACAGATACGCAGTATTTT.

V is TRBV19 and J is TRBJ1-5; D remains ambiguous. Trimming shortened V by 5 bases and J by 0 bases, and 8 bases separated the two germline ends. This CDR3 comprises 14 residues. Germline lookup yields CDR1 LNHDA and CDR2 SQIVND (reference sequence). CDR3 region: CASSPRISNQPQHF. In DNA, the CDR3 is TGTGCCAGTAGTCCCAGGATTAGCAATCAGCCCCAGCATTTT.

The rearrangement joins TRBV10-3 to TRBJ1-4, with TRBD1 matching over 9 bases. This CDR3 is built from 14 residues. Germline-derived CDR1 and CDR2 are ENHRY and SYGVKD. Losses at the gene ends were 6 bases for V and 7 bases for J; bases not matched to a gene: 6. The CDR3 here is CAISQEGQGEKLFF. CDR3 bases: TGTGCCATCAGCCAAGAGGGACAGGGTGAAAAACTGTTTTTT.

CDR3 in amino acids: CASSPSSGVVGYGYTF. The CDR3 DNA follows: TGTGCCAGCAGTCCAAGTAGCGGGGTCGTGGGCTATGGCTACACCTTC. The V and J genes are TRBV27 and TRBJ1-2; D is uncertain. V lost 5 bases to trimming and J lost 4 bases, with 20 bases between them. The CDR3 sequence is 16 residues long. The germline V gene has CDR1 MNHEY and CDR2 SMNVEV (reference sequence).

This chain links TRBV29-1 with TRBJ2-3; D is perhaps TRBD2 (6 bases). This CDR3 has 15 amino acids. From germline, CDR1 is SQVTM and CDR2 ANQGSEA. V dropped 0 bases and J dropped 1 base, with 11 bases sitting between them. The CDR3 region has the DNA TGCAGCGTTGAAGACAGGAGGGCCGGCACAGATACGCAGTATTTT. This encodes CSVEDRRAGTDTQYF.

This clone was found a few times. The chain joins TRBV6-5 to TRBJ2-1; the D is unclear. CDR3 length: 12 amino acids. Germline V gene lookup returns CDR1 MNHEY and CDR2 SVGAGI. Trimming took off 8 bases at V and 6 bases at J, with 11 bases between the two ends. The CDR3 coding sequence is TGTGCCAGCCAGGCAGGCTTCAATGAGCAGTTCTTC. This codes for CASQAGFNEQFF.

This sequence joins TRBV6-5 and TRBJ1-2; weak D call: TRBD1 (6 bases). From germline, CDR1 is MNHEY and CDR2 SVGAGI. Trimming removed 6 bases at V and 8 bases at J, with 16 bases between. The CDR3 spans 13 residues. CDR3 region: CASREQGIHGYTF. CDR3 in DNA: TGTGCCAGCAGAGAACAGGGAATTCACGGCTACACCTTC.

The chain links TRBV29-1 to TRBJ1-2; TRBD1 matches 10 bases. Germline V gene data show CDR1 as SQVTM and CDR2 as ANQGSEA. This CDR3 has 12 amino acids. The ends lost 4 bases at V and 7 bases at J; junction bases unmatched: 3. CDR3 bases: TGCAGCGTTGCGGGACAGGGGCCTGGCTACACCTTC. It encodes CSVAGQGPGYTF.

The chain links TRBV28 to TRBJ2-7; weak D call: TRBD1 (6 bases). V dropped 3 bases and J dropped 3 bases, with 15 bases sitting between them. Germline CDR1 and CDR2: MDHEN and SYDVKM. The CDR3 covers 15 residues. In nucleotides, the CDR3 is TGTGCCAGCAGTTTCCGACAGGCCCCTCTCTACGAGCAGTACTTC. Protein: CASSFRQAPLYEQYF.

J is TRBJ2-1 and V is TRBV19; TRBD2 might be the D (6 bases). Trimming removed 5 bases from V and 0 bases from J, with 11 bases in between. The CDR3 contains 15 residues. Germline CDR1 is LNHDA and CDR2 is SQIVND (reference sequence). CDR3 protein: CASSLRGGSYNEQFF. CDR3 in DNA: TGTGCCAGTAGTCTGCGGGGAGGCTCCTACAATGAGCAGTTCTTC.

The chain is built from TRBV7-3 and TRBJ2-3; unclear D gene. V shed 5 bases and J shed 2 bases, with 8 bases lying between them. Germline loops: CDR1 SGHTA, CDR2 FQGTGA. The CDR3 loop spans 13 amino acids. CDR3 protein: CASSPSFTDTQYF. CDR3 in DNA: TGTGCCAGCAGCCCGTCCTTCACAGATACGCAGTATTTT.

The chain employs TRBV5-1 and TRBJ1-1, with 8 bases lining up with TRBD1. V trimming: 2 bases; J trimming: 3 bases; junction bases outside the gene matches: 9. Germline V gives CDR1 SGHRS, CDR2 YFSETQ. The CDR3 loop spans 16 amino acids. For the CDR3, the DNA is TGCGCCAGCAGCTTCCTTACAGGGGGACTTGACACTGAAGCTTTCTTT. This translates into CASSFLTGGLDTEAFF.

The rearrangement links TRBV28 to TRBJ1-2; the D gene is possibly TRBD1 (6 bases). The V gene lost 5 bases and the J gene lost 1 base, with 14 bases spanning the gap. The CDR3 spans 15 residues. Per germline, CDR1 MDHEN and CDR2 SYDVKM. The CDR3 DNA sequence: TGTGCCAGCAGTCTAGGGGACATCCTTAACTATGGCTACACCTTC. Its protein product is CASSLGDILNYGYTF.

The chain employs TRBV6-4 and TRBJ1-2; D not resolved. Germline V CDR1 and CDR2: MRHNA, SNTAGT. Trimming left V 7 bases short and J 3 bases short, with 18 bases between. The CDR3 consists of 15 residues. Written as DNA, the CDR3 is TGTGCCAGCACCCCGACCTTCCCGGGTCACTATGGCTACACCTTC. As protein: CASTPTFPGHYGYTF.

The chain employs TRBV27 and TRBJ2-2, with 8 bases lining up with TRBD1. The V segment lost 3 bases and the J segment 7 bases; nucleotides outside the gene matches: 7. Germline CDR1 is MNHEY and CDR2 is SMNVEV (reference sequence). The CDR3 loop spans 15 amino acids. The CDR3 here is CASSLSQGELGELFF. The CDR3 DNA reads TGTGCCAGCAGTTTGTCACAGGGGGAGCTCGGGGAGCTGTTTTTT.

This chain uses TRBV19 with TRBJ1-2, with 9 bases that match TRBD1. V shed 1 base, J shed 7 bases, and the junction held 7 bases outside the gene matches. Germline CDR1 LNHDA, CDR2 SQIVND (reference sequence). The CDR3 spans 15 residues. The CDR3, as DNA: TGTGCCAGTAGTATAGGGAACAGGGGGCTGAGTGGCTACACCTTC. This gives the protein CASSIGNRGLSGYTF. The full variable domain, its missing parts supplied by reference TRBV19 and TRBJ1-2, is DGGITQSPKYLFRKEGQNVTLSCEQNLNHDAMYWYRQDPGQGLRLIYYSQIVNDFQKGDIAEGYSVSREKKESFPLTVTSAQKNPTAFYLCASSIGNRGLSGYTFGSGTRLTVV.

V and J are TRBV5-5 and TRBJ1-2; D call uncertain. Germline V gives CDR1 SGHKS, CDR2 YYEKEE (reference sequence). Trimming took 1 base from V and 2 from J, leaving 12 bases between them. The CDR3 extends over 15 amino acids. The chain's CDR3 is CASSLRRNTNYGYTF. The CDR3 DNA reads TGTGCCAGCAGCTTGAGGCGGAATACCAACTATGGCTACACCTTC.

The V call is TRBV10-3, the J call TRBJ2-7, with D perhaps matching TRBD2 (6 bases). Germline V gene sequence: CDR1 ENHRY, CDR2 SYGVKD. The CDR3 extends over 14 amino acids. V dropped 3 bases and J dropped 2 bases, with 11 bases sitting between them. This chain's CDR3 is CAISEGGAPYEQYF. As DNA, the CDR3 is TGTGCCATCAGTGAAGGAGGGGCCCCCTACGAGCAGTACTTC.

V and J are TRBV2 and TRBJ1-2, with unresolved D. Deletions cut 6 bases from V and 8 bases from J, with 10 bases between. CDR3 length equals 11 residues. Germline CDR1 and CDR2: SNHLY and FYNNEI. CDR3 region: CASSRSNGYTF. Written as DNA, the CDR3 is TGTGCCAGCAGCCGCAGTAACGGCTACACCTTC.

The chain employs TRBV6-5 and TRBJ2-7; 8 bases match TRBD2. V was pared by 6 bases and J by 0 bases, with 4 bases of the junction left unmatched. The V gene's germline CDR1 is MNHEY and CDR2 SVGAGI. The CDR3 is made up of 14 amino acids. CDR3 DNA: TGTGCCAGCAGCCCGGGGGGGACCTCCTACGAGCAGTACTTC. It encodes CASSPGGTSYEQYF.

The DNA of the CDR3 is TGTGCCAGCAGTGAGGGTCAGGGCGTAAAGGGGACTGAAGCTTTCTTT. Its translation is CASSEGQGVKGTEAFF. The gene calls are TRBV2 and TRBJ1-1, with a possible D match to TRBD1 (5 bases). Germline loops: CDR1 SNHLY, CDR2 FYNNEI. Deletions cut 3 bases from V and 5 bases from J, with 19 bases between. The CDR3 contains 16 residues.

The table lists this clone with a count of one. The V call is TRBV15, the J call TRBJ2-7; D not resolved. Germline CDR1 LNHNV, CDR2 YYDKDF (reference sequence). Trimming cost V 5 bases and J 3 bases, with 17 bases left between them. This CDR3 has 15 amino acids. The CDR3 region is CATSSHYPTYYEQYF. In nucleotides, the CDR3 is TGTGCCACCAGCTCCCATTACCCCACATACTACGAGCAGTACTTC.

This clone was counted once. This chain connects TRBV12-5 to TRBJ2-1; TRBD2 agrees at 15 bases. Germline assignment: CDR1 LGHNT and CDR2 FRNRAP. V shed 6 bases and J 9 bases; nucleotides not matched to a gene: 9. The CDR3 runs to 16 residues. CDR3 DNA sequence: TGTGCTAGTGGGGAATTAGGACTAGCGGGGGGGGTTGAGCAGTTCTTC. It specifies CASGELGLAGGVEQFF.

Written as DNA, the CDR3 is TGTGCCAGCAGCCAAGATACAGGGGGCAATATCCACTATGGCTACACCTTC. Its protein is CASSQDTGGNIHYGYTF. The chain employs TRBV4-2 and TRBJ1-2; 9 bases map to TRBD1. Germline CDR1 is LGHNA and CDR2 is YNFKEQ. V shed 0 bases, J shed 3 bases, and the junction held 8 bases outside the gene matches. The CDR3 consists of 17 residues.

The V and J genes are TRBV19 and TRBJ1-1; weak D call: TRBD1 (6 bases). Trimming removed 6 bases from V and 4 bases from J, with 15 bases in between. The germline V gene encodes CDR1 LNHDA and CDR2 SQIVND (reference sequence). This CDR3 contains 14 residues. For the CDR3, the DNA is TGTGCCAGTAGACCACAGGGAGCATCCACTGAAGCTTTCTTT. This sequence encodes CASRPQGASTEAFF.

The chain uses TRBV27 and TRBJ1-5; 9 nucleotides align to TRBD1. The CDR3 contains 14 residues. Germline CDR1 and CDR2: MNHEY and SMNVEV (reference sequence). V was pared by 4 bases and J by 7 bases, with 5 bases of the junction left unmatched. The CDR3 coding sequence is TGTGCCAGCAGTTATCGGACAGGGGTGCAGCCCCAGCATTTT. Its translation: CASSYRTGVQPQHF.

The gene calls are TRBV28 and TRBJ1-2, with D perhaps matching TRBD1 (6 bases). CDR1 is MDHEN and CDR2 is SYDVKM in the germline V gene. The V end was cut by 3 bases, the J end by 3 bases, with 17 bases between. The CDR3 totals 16 residues. The CDR3 sequence is CASSLTTGWGDYGYTF. CDR3 nucleotides: TGTGCCAGCAGTTTGACCACAGGGTGGGGTGACTATGGCTACACCTTC.

J is TRBJ1-2 and V is TRBV9, with D tentatively TRBD1 (5 bases). Germline V lookup: CDR1 SGDLS, CDR2 YYNGEE. This CDR3 comprises 17 residues. V dropped 3 bases and J dropped 3 bases, with 21 bases sitting between them. The CDR3 region has the DNA TGTGCCAGCAGCGCCGTAAAGGGACTCACAAGGGACTATGGCTACACCTTC. Its translation is CASSAVKGLTRDYGYTF.

This clone qualifies as medium-sized. This chain's CDR3 is CATSRDLGASQPQHF. CDR3 nucleotide sequence: TGTGCCACCAGCAGAGATTTGGGAGCAAGCCAGCCCCAGCATTTT. V is TRBV15 and J is TRBJ1-5; D is ambiguous. Germline V lookup: CDR1 LNHNV, CDR2 YYDKDF (reference sequence). The ends were cut back, 0 bases at V and 7 bases at J, with 13 bases in the middle. The CDR3 is 15 amino acids.